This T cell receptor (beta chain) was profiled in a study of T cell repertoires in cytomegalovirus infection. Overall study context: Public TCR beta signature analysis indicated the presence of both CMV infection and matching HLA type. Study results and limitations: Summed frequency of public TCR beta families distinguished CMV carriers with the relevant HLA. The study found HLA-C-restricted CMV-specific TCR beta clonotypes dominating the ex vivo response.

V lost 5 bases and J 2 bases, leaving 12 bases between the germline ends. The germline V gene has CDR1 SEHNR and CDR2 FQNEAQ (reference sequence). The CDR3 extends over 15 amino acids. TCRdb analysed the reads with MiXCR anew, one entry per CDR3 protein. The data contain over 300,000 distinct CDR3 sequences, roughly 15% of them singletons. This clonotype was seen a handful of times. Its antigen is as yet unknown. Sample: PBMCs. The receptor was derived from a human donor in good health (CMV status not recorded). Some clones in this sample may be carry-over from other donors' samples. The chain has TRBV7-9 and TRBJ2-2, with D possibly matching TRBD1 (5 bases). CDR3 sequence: CASSPDSTNTGELFF. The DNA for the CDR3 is TGTGCCAGCAGCCCAGACAGTACTAACACCGGGGAGCTGTTTTTT.